These 26 T cell receptor beta chains were all obtained from the same sample, sequenced in a study of human T cells and chemical hapten exposure. TCRdb recomputed calls from the RACE reads with MiXCR, one row per CDR3 protein. The table includes approximately 77,000 distinct CDR3 sequences, around 7.8% detected once. The time point is: patch test 1, 2 weeks after DPC sensitization. Stated treatment: therapeutic diphenylcyclopropenone sensitization with weekly scalp DPC. The sample here was whole blood, taken in connection with sensitization to the hapten diphenylcyclopropenone (DPC). These receptors all stem from a woman aged 25 to 39 with alopecia areata. Some clones in this sample may be carry-over from other donors' samples.

This rearrangement joins TRBV19 to TRBJ1-6; D gene unclear. CDR1 LNHDA and CDR2 SQIVND come from the germline V gene (reference sequence). V was shortened by 5 bases and J by 0 bases, with 14 bases between the two germline ends. The CDR3 runs to 17 residues. Written as DNA, the CDR3 is TGTGCCAGTAGTTCTTCGGCCGCAAGCTCCTATAATTCACCCCTCCACTTT. It encodes CASSSSAASSYNSPLHF.

This clonotype was observed at least ten times. This sequence joins TRBV2 and TRBJ2-3; 9 nucleotides match TRBD2. The CDR3 consists of 17 residues. Losses at the gene ends were 3 bases for V and 5 bases for J; bases not matched to a gene: 12. The germline gives CDR1 SNHLY, CDR2 FYNNEI. CDR3 in amino acids: CASSEDPSSGNRDTQYF. The CDR3 DNA reads TGTGCCAGCAGTGAGGATCCGTCTAGCGGGAATAGAGATACGCAGTATTTT.

This clonotype was counted a few times. The V and J genes are TRBV29-1 and TRBJ1-1; no clear D gene. V was trimmed by 7 bases and J by 0 bases, leaving 9 bases between them. Germline V lookup: CDR1 SQVTM, CDR2 ANQGSEA. This CDR3 has 12 residues. CDR3 sequence: CSARQMNTEAFF. The CDR3 DNA reads as TGCAGCGCGAGACAAATGAACACTGAAGCTTTCTTT.

The sample holds many counts of this clonotype. The chain joins TRBV4-2 to TRBJ2-7, with D hard to call. Trimming removed 0 bases from V and 5 bases from J, with 20 bases in between. This CDR3 has 17 residues. The germline V gene has CDR1 LGHNA and CDR2 YNFKEQ. CDR3 nucleotides: TGTGCCAGCAGCCAAGATCTAATCTCCAATCCTAGGGACGAGCAGTACTTC. It specifies CASSQDLISNPRDEQYF.

This clonotype was detected ten times or more. The rearrangement links TRBV29-1 to TRBJ1-4; unclear D gene. The CDR3 spans 13 residues. V lost 4 bases, J lost 8 bases, and 14 bases lay in between. Germline V lookup: CDR1 SQVTM, CDR2 ANQGSEA. Here the CDR3 reads CSVAFRFGEKLFF. Here the CDR3 DNA reads TGCAGCGTTGCCTTCCGATTCGGAGAAAAACTGTTTTTT.

In its sample, this clonotype was seen many times. V and J are TRBV5-6 and TRBJ1-3; D ambiguous. V lost 0 bases to trimming and J lost 0 bases, with 7 bases between them. The length of the CDR3 is 15 residues. Germline V gene sequence: CDR1 SGHDT, CDR2 YYEEEE. The CDR3 region has the DNA TGTGCCAGCAGCTTGGCGGCAGTCTCTGGAAACACCATATATTTT. It is translated as CASSLAAVSGNTIYF.

J is TRBJ1-6 and V is TRBV7-9, with D possibly matching TRBD1 (6 bases). Germline V gene sequence: CDR1 SEHNR, CDR2 FQNEAQ (reference sequence). CDR3 length: 15 residues. V was pared by 2 bases and J by 7 bases, with 12 bases between. The CDR3 sequence: CASSLTGGWNSPLHF. As DNA, the CDR3 is TGTGCCAGCAGCTTAACGGGGGGCTGGAATTCACCCCTCCACTTT.

This clonotype was seen at least ten times. The V gene is TRBV6-4, the J gene TRBJ1-1, with unresolved D. The CDR3 runs 13 residues. The germline V and J ends were trimmed by 6 bases and 1 base, with 9 bases remaining between them. Looked up from germline, CDR1 is MRHNA and CDR2 is SNTAGT. The CDR3 sequence: CASSEFTNTEAFF. DNA for the CDR3: TGTGCCAGCAGCGAATTCACGAACACTGAAGCTTTCTTT.

This clonotype was counted ten times or more. The V and J genes are TRBV6-6 and TRBJ2-7; D is undetermined. The CDR3 has 11 residues. V gave up 6 bases and J gave up 5 bases, with 8 bases separating them. The germline V gene has CDR1 MNHNY and CDR2 SVGAGI (reference sequence). CDR3 region: CASRELDEQYF. Written as DNA, the CDR3 is TGTGCCAGCAGGGAGCTTGACGAGCAGTACTTC.

J is TRBJ1-1 and V is TRBV3-1, with D possibly TRBD1 on 5 matching bases. The CDR3 totals 14 residues. Germline assignment: CDR1 LGHDT and CDR2 YNNKEL (reference sequence). V shed 1 base and J shed 4 bases, with 10 bases lying between them. The CDR3 nucleotides are TGTGCCAGCAGCCAAGCAGGGAGGGGCACTGAAGCTTTCTTT. This encodes CASSQAGRGTEAFF.

This chain uses TRBV20-1 with TRBJ2-7, with a weak D call TRBD2 (5 bases). V lost 1 base, J lost 1 base, and 14 bases lay in between. The CDR3 loop spans 15 amino acids. Germline loops: CDR1 DFQATT, CDR2 SNEGSKA (reference sequence). The CDR3 spells CSARVPTEDSYEQYF. In DNA form, the CDR3 reads TGCAGTGCTAGAGTACCCACGGAGGATTCCTACGAGCAGTACTTC.

The chain is built from TRBV29-1 and TRBJ2-2; D is undetermined. This CDR3 has 14 residues. Germline V lookup: CDR1 SQVTM, CDR2 ANQGSEA. V lost 2 bases to trimming and J lost 1 base, with 8 bases between them. CDR3 in amino acids: CSVERVQNTGELFF. CDR3 DNA: TGCAGCGTTGAAAGAGTCCAGAACACCGGGGAGCTGTTTTTT.

Many counts were recorded for this clonotype. This chain uses TRBV7-8 with TRBJ1-5, with D possibly TRBD1 on 5 matching bases. The CDR3 totals 17 residues. V was shortened by 1 base and J by 1 base, with 14 bases between the two germline ends. CDR1 and CDR2 from the germline V gene are SGHVS and FQNEAQ. CDR3 sequence (DNA): TGTGCCAGCAGCTTAGGGACCCGGGGCATGAGCAATCAGCCCCAGCATTTT. Translated: CASSLGTRGMSNQPQHF.

This clonotype was recorded at least ten times. CDR3 amino acids: CASSPGRSSYNEQFF. The CDR3 DNA sequence: TGTGCCAGCAGTCCCGGACGGAGCTCCTACAATGAGCAGTTCTTC. The rearrangement links TRBV12-3 or TRBV12-4 to TRBJ2-1; no reliable D call. The V gene lost 5 bases and the J gene lost 0 bases, with 11 bases spanning the gap. This CDR3 comprises 15 residues.

At least ten counts were recorded for this clonotype. The CDR3 reads CASGKQENTEAFF. CDR3 nucleotides: TGTGCCAGTGGAAAACAGGAGAACACTGAAGCTTTCTTT. The chain uses TRBV2 and TRBJ1-1; D might be TRBD1 (5 bases). The germline V gene encodes CDR1 SNHLY and CDR2 FYNNEI. V lost 9 bases to trimming and J lost 1 base, with 12 bases between them. The length of the CDR3 is 13 residues.

This clonotype has at least ten counts. The chain joins TRBV18 to TRBJ1-4; the D is unclear. The V gene lost 5 bases and the J gene lost 0 bases, with 10 bases spanning the gap. The CDR3 totals 15 residues. Germline CDR1 reads KGHSH; CDR2 reads LQKENI. The CDR3 coding sequence is TGTGCCAGCTCATACTCGAGGGCAACTAATGAAAAACTGTTTTTT. Encoded protein: CASSYSRATNEKLFF. The whole variable domain, remainder taken from reference TRBV18 and TRBJ1-4, is NAGVMQNPRHLVRRRGQEARLRCSPMKGHSHVYWYRQLPEEGLKFMVYLQKENIIDESGMPKERFSAEFPKEGPSILRIQQVVRGDSAAYFCASSYSRATNEKLFFGSGTQLSVL.

This chain links TRBV19 with TRBJ1-5, with 8 bases that match TRBD1. V trimming: 10 bases; J trimming: 5 bases; junction bases outside the gene matches: 10. Germline V lookup: CDR1 LNHDA, CDR2 SQIVND (reference sequence). The CDR3 extends over 14 amino acids. CDR3 in DNA: TGTGCCACGGGACAGGTGGACCGATATCAGCCCCAGCATTTT. Its protein is CATGQVDRYQPQHF. Drawing the rest from reference TRBV19 and TRBJ1-5, the complete variable domain is DGGITQSPKYLFRKEGQNVTLSCEQNLNHDAMYWYRQDPGQGLRLIYYSQIVNDFQKGDIAEGYSVSREKKESFPLTVTSAQKNPTAFYLCATGQVDRYQPQHFGDGTRLSIL.

In this sample, this clonotype turned up a few times. V is TRBV6-5 and J is TRBJ1-2; D is unclear. The CDR3 has 15 residues. Between the trimmed V and J ends, which lost 2 bases and 0 bases, there was a span of 10 bases. CDR1 and CDR2 from the germline V gene are MNHEY and SVGAGI. The CDR3: CASSYGGVANYGYTF. Here the CDR3 DNA reads TGTGCCAGCAGTTACGGAGGAGTAGCTAACTATGGCTACACCTTC.

This clonotype was seen many times. The V call is TRBV5-6, the J call TRBJ2-3, with 7 nucleotides matching TRBD1. The V segment lost 3 bases and the J segment 4 bases; nucleotides outside the gene matches: 11. Per germline, CDR1 SGHDT and CDR2 YYEEEE. CDR3 length: 16 amino acids. The CDR3: CASSWLTGPTPDTQYF. The CDR3 nucleotides read TGTGCCAGCAGCTGGTTGACAGGGCCGACCCCAGATACGCAGTATTTT.

This clonotype was counted at least ten times. The chain combines TRBV9 with TRBJ1-1, with 7 bases fitting TRBD1. Germline CDR1 reads SGDLS; CDR2 reads YYNGEE. The CDR3 is 18 residues long. The J segment lost 1 base and the V segment lost 0 bases, leaving 12 bases of the junction unmatched. CDR3 in DNA: TGTGCCAGCAGCGTAGTTGAAGTGACAGGGCCCGAGAACACTGAAGCTTTCTTT. As protein: CASSVVEVTGPENTEAFF.

This clonotype has a count of ten or more. J is TRBJ1-6 and V is TRBV3-1; unclear D gene. The CDR3 sequence is 12 residues long. V was clipped by 4 bases and J by 6 bases, with 4 bases between them. Germline V lookup: CDR1 LGHDT, CDR2 YNNKEL (reference sequence). CDR3: CASSRGNSPLHF. CDR3 sequence (DNA): TGTGCCAGCAGCCGAGGTAATTCACCCCTCCACTTT.

This clonotype was seen at least ten times. The rearrangement joins TRBV12-3 or TRBV12-4 to TRBJ2-7; D ambiguous. This CDR3 comprises 12 residues. Trimming stripped 4 bases from V and 10 bases from J, with 14 bases between. The CDR3 spells CASSSFRPRQYF. Here the CDR3 DNA reads TGTGCCAGCAGTTCTTTTCGGCCTAGACAGTACTTC.

This clonotype was seen at least ten times. The rearrangement uses TRBV4-2 and TRBJ1-1, with D perhaps TRBD1 (5 bases). V was cut by 0 bases and J by 3 bases, with 14 bases left in between. The CDR3 is 16 amino acids. Per germline, CDR1 LGHNA and CDR2 YNFKEQ. The CDR3 reads CASSQDLSRVDTEAFF. The CDR3 DNA reads TGTGCCAGCAGCCAAGATCTCAGCAGGGTTGACACTGAAGCTTTCTTT.

The chain links TRBV30 to TRBJ2-3; D assignment may be TRBD1 or TRBD2 (5 bases each). Trimming shortened V by 4 bases and J by 0 bases, and 8 bases separated the two germline ends. Germline CDR1 reads GTSNPN; CDR2 reads SVGIG (reference sequence). There are 13 residues in the CDR3. The DNA for the CDR3 is TGTGCCTGGAACCGGGACAGCACAGATACGCAGTATTTT. Its protein is CAWNRDSTDTQYF.

This rearrangement joins TRBV7-9 to TRBJ2-7; TRBD1 or TRBD2 may be the D gene (5 bases each). The CDR3 loop spans 15 amino acids. CDR1 is SEHNR and CDR2 is FQNEAQ in the germline V gene (reference sequence). V lost 4 bases and J lost 6, with 19 bases in between. The CDR3 loop is CASSSRGSGQGEQYF. The CDR3 nucleotides read TGTGCCAGCAGCTCGAGGGGATCGGGGCAGGGCGAGCAGTACTTC.

In its sample, this clonotype was seen many times. The chain recombines TRBV10-3 with TRBJ2-5; tentative D call: TRBD2 (6 bases). Germline CDR1 reads ENHRY; CDR2 reads SYGVKD. V dropped 4 bases and J dropped 4 bases, with 13 bases sitting between them. There are 14 residues in the CDR3. The CDR3 sequence is CAISGGGAGETQYF. The CDR3, as DNA: TGTGCCATCAGTGGGGGCGGGGCTGGAGAGACCCAGTACTTC.